This T cell receptor (beta chain) was recovered during a study of T cell responses to AZD1222 COVID-19 vaccine. Notes on the study in general: The donor cohort was predominantly white British with a female majority, and clonal diversity may have been underestimated. Repertoires were obtained only post-peak T cell response.

Germline V gives CDR1 DFQATT, CDR2 SNEGSKA (reference sequence). V was shortened by 5 bases and J by 3 bases, with 17 bases between the two germline ends. This CDR3 has 15 amino acids. As concerns this clone: Its antigen is still unknown.

Only in-frame clones appear in the TCRdb table, and some are missing; sequencing was by immunoSEQ multiplex PCR. Here the sample spans 150,000 to 200,000 clones, around 93% being singletons. The clonotype was recovered from an adult in good health. Sequenced material: peripheral blood, taken on day 0 of AZD1222 vaccination. This rearrangement joins TRBV20-1 to TRBJ1-5; TRBD1 is a possible D gene (6 bases). CDR3 loop: CSAGALGQFNQPQHF. The CDR3 DNA reads TGCAGTGCTGGTGCTCTCGGACAGTTCAATCAGCCCCAGCATTTT.